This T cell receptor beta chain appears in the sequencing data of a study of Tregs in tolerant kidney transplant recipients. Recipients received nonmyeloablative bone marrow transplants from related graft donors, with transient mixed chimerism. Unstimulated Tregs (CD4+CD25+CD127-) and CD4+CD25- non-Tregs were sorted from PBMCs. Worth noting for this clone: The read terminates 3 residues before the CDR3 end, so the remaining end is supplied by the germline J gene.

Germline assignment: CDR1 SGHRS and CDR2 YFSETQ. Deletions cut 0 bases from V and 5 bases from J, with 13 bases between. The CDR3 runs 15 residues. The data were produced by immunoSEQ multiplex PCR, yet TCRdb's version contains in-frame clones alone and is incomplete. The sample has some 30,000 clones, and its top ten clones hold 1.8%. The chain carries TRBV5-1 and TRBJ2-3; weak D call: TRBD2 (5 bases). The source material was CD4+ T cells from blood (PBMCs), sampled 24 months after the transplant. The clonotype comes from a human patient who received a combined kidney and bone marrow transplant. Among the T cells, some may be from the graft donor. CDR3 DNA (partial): TGCGCCAGCAGCTTGGAACTAGTAGGTGGAGATACG. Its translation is CASSLELVGGDT. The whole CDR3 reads CASSLELVGGDTQYF.